This TCR beta chain was captured in a study of cytomegalovirus exposure and HLA in healthy donors. Findings of the study overall: Cytomegalovirus association was listed for 164 TCR beta chains. When the data were analyzed later, several of the most significant clusters appeared to be linked to common viral pathogens. Presence/absence analysis assumed near-uniform sequencing depth across donors.

This clone occurred a few times. Its target is unknown. The PCR employed 60 Vbeta primers together with 13 Jbeta primers. The protocol was immunoSEQ multiplex PCR, while the TCRdb copy is restricted to in-frame clones and leaves out a portion. The repertoire has about 180,000 clones, around 80% of them found once; the top ten carry under 0.9%. The CDR3 is 15 residues long. The chain is built from TRBV12-2 and TRBJ2-5; TRBD2 is taken as the D call from the table, unchecked against the DNA. TRBV12-2 represents a pseudogene. Sequencing was performed on PBMCs. The sequence was collected from a woman between 35 and 50 years old in good health and CMV-seronegative. In nucleotides, the CDR3 is TGTGCAAGTCGCTTAGAGTACCGGGACCAAGAGACCCAGTACTTC. It translates to CASRLEYRDQETQYF.